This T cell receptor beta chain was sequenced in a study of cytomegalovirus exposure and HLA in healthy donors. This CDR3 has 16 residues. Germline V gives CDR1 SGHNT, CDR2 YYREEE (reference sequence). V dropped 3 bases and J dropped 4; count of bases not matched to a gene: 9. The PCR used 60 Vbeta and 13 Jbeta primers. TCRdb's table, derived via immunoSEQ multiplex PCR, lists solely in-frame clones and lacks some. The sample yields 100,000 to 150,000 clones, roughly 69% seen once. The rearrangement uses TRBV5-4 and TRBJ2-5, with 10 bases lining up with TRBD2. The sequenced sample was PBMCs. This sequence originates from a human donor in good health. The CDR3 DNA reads TGTGCCAGCAGCTCCCTTAGCGGGGGGCGAGGAGAGACCCAGTACTTC. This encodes CASSSLSGGRGETQYF.